The entry below describes one TCR beta chain. No antigen is known for it. Scientists made TCR beta libraries using quantitative 5'-RACE with molecular barcodes. TCRdb ran MiXCR on the 5' RACE reads and lists one entry per CDR3 protein. The repertoire holds hundreds of thousands of distinct CDR3 sequences, with around 26% as singletons. This specimen belongs to a study of CD8 T cells in ankylosing spondylitis. Study outcomes and limitations: Significant enrichment of disease-linked clones was reportedly seen in matched ankylosing spondylitis synovial fluid. Ankylosing spondylitis blood seemed to carry a telltale TCR beta motif made of fewer than ten highly homologous variants.

Germline CDR1 is MGHDK and CDR2 is SYGVNS. The CDR3 sequence is 14 residues long. Deletions cut 1 base from V and 3 bases from J, with 10 bases between. Material for sequencing was blood, either unsorted or a sorted T cell fraction (not recorded which). The chain uses TRBV25-1 and TRBJ2-7, with a possible D match to TRBD2 (6 bases). The origin of this receptor is a male donor with ankylosing spondylitis. The CDR3 reads CASSESTGVYEQYF. The CDR3, as DNA: TGTGCCAGCAGTGAATCTACGGGGGTCTACGAGCAGTACTTC.